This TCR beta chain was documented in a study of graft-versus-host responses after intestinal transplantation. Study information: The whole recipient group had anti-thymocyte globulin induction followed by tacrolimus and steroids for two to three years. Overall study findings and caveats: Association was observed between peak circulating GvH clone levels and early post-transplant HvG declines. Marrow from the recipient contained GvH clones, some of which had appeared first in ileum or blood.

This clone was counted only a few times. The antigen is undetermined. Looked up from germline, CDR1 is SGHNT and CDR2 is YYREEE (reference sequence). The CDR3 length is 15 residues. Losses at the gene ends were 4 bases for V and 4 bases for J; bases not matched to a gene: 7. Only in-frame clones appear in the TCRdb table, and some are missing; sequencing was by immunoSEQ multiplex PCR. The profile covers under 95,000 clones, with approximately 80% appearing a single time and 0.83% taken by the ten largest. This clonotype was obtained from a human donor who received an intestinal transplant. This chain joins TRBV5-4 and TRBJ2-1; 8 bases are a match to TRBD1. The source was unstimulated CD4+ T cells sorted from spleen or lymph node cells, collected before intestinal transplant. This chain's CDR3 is CASSTDRGKYNEQFF. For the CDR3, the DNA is TGTGCCAGCAGCACCGACAGGGGAAAATACAATGAGCAGTTCTTC.